The sequence of this T cell receptor beta chain was determined in a study of chemoradiotherapy in HPV16-positive cancers. General study points: Candidate HPV-specific clones and E7-related TCR motifs grew in tumor during treatment. The functional HPV-specific definition rests on just a couple of HPV16-positive patients.

Repertoires were sampled repeatedly during chemoradiotherapy. CDR3 length equals 15 residues. V shed 3 bases and J 3 bases; nucleotides not matched to a gene: 7. CDR1 is KGHSH, CDR2 LQKENI, per germline. On this clone: Its cognate antigen is unknown.

The protocol was immunoSEQ multiplex PCR, while the TCRdb copy is restricted to in-frame clones and leaves out a portion. The sample yields around 14,000 clones, just under 80% seen once. This rearrangement joins TRBV18 to TRBJ2-7; 8 bases map to TRBD1. The sequence came from a human donor with HPV-associated anogenital cancer. This sample was taken from a patient who underwent chemoradiotherapy. This chain's CDR3 is CASSPPGGSGYEQYF. CDR3 coding DNA: TGTGCCAGCTCACCCCCAGGGGGCAGTGGCTACGAGCAGTACTTC.